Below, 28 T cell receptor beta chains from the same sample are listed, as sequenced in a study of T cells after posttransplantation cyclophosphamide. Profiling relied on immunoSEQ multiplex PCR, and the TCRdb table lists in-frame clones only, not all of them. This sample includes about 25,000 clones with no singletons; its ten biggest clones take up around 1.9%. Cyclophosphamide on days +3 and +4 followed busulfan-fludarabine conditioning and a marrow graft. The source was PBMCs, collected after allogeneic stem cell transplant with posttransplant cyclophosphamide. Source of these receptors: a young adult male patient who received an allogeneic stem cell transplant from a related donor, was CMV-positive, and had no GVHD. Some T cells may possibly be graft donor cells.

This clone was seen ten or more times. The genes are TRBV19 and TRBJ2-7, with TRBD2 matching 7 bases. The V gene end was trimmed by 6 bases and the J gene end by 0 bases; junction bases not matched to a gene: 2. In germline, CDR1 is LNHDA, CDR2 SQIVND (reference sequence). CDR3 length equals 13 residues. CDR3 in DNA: TGTGCCAGTAGCTGGGGGGGCTCCTACGAGCAGTACTTC. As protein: CASSWGGSYEQYF. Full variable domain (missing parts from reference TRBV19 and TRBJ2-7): DGGITQSPKYLFRKEGQNVTLSCEQNLNHDAMYWYRQDPGQGLRLIYYSQIVNDFQKGDIAEGYSVSREKKESFPLTVTSAQKNPTAFYLCASSWGGSYEQYFGPGTRLTVT.

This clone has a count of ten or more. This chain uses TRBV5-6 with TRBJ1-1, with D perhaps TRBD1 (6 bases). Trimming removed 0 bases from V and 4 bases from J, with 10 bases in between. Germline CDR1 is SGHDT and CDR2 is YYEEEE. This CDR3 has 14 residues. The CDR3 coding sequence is TGTGCCAGCAGCTTGGTAGGGGGGGGCACTGAAGCTTTCTTT. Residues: CASSLVGGGTEAFF.

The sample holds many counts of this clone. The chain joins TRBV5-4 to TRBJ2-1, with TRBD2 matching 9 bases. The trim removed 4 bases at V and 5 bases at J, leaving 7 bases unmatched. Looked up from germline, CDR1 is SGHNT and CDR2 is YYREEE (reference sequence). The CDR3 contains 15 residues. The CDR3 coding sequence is TGTGCCAGCAGCCTCGGACTAGCGAACGACAATGAGCAGTTCTTC. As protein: CASSLGLANDNEQFF.

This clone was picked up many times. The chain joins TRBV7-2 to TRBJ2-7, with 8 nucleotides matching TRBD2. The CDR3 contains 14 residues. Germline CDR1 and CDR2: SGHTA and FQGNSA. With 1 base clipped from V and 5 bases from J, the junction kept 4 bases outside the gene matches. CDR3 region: CASSLGISGNEQYF. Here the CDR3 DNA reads TGTGCCAGCAGCTTAGGGATTAGCGGGAACGAGCAGTACTTC.

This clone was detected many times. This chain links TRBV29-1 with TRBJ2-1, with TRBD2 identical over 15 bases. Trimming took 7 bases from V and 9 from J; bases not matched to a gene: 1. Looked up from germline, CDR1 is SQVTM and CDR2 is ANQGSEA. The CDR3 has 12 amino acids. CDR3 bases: TGCAGCGGGACTAGCGGGAGGGTTGAGCAGTTCTTC. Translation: CSGTSGRVEQFF.

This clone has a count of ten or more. CDR3 residues: CASSVRGQGEAFF. The CDR3 DNA sequence: TGTGCCAGCAGCGTAAGGGGGCAGGGGGAAGCTTTCTTT. The chain carries TRBV9 and TRBJ1-1; 7 bases align to TRBD1. J gave up 8 bases and V 1 base, and 5 bases lay outside the gene matches. Germline values: CDR1 SGDLS, CDR2 YYNGEE. The CDR3 extends over 13 amino acids.

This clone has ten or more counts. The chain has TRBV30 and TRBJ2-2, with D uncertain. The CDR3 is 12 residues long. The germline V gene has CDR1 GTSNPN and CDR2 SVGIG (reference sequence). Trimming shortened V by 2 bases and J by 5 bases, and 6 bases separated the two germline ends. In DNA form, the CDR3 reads TGTGCCTGGAGTCCCCGGACCGGGGAGCTGTTTTTT. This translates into CAWSPRTGELFF.

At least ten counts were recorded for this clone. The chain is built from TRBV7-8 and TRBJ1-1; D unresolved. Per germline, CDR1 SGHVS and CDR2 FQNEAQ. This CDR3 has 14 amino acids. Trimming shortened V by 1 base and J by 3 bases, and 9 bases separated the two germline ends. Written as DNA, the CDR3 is TGTGCCAGCAGCTTAGAACTGGCGGACACTGAAGCTTTCTTT. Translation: CASSLELADTEAFF. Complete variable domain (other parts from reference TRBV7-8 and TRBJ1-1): GAGVSQSPRYKVAKRGQDVALRCDPISGHVSLFWYQQALGQGPEFLTYFQNEAQLDKSGLPSDRFFAERPEGSVSTLKIQRTQQEDSAVYLCASSLELADTEAFFGQGTRLTVV.

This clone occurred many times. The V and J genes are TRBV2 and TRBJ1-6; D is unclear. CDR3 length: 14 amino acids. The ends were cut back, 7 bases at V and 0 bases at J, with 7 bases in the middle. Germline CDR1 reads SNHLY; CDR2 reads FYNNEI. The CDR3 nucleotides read TGTGCCAGCACAGGATCCTCCTATAATTCACCCCTCCACTTT. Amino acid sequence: CASTGSSYNSPLHF. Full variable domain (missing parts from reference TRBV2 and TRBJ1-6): EPEVTQTPSHQVTQMGQEVILRCVPISNHLYFYWYRQILGQKVEFLVSFYNNEISEKSEIFDDQFSVERPDGSNFTLKIRSTKLEDSAMYFCASTGSSYNSPLHFGNGTRLTVT.

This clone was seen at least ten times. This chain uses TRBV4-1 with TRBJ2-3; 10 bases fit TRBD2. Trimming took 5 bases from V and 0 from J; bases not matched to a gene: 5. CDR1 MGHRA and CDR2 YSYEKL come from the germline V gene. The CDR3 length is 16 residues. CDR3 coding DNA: TGCGCCAGCAGCACCCGGACTAGCGGAAGCACAGATACGCAGTATTTT. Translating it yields CASSTRTSGSTDTQYF.

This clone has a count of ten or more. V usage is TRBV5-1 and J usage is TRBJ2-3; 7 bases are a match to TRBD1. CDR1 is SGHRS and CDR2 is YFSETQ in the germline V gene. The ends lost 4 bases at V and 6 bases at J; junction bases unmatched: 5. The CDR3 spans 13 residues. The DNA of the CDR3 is TGCGCCAGCAGCCGGACAGGAAAGGATACGCAGTATTTT. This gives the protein CASSRTGKDTQYF.

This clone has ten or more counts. The CDR3 sequence is CASSLRVSGELFF. The CDR3, as DNA: TGTGCCAGCAGCTTACGGGTCTCGGGGGAGCTGTTTTTT. V usage is TRBV7-6 and J usage is TRBJ2-2; D not resolved. Looked up from germline, CDR1 is SGHVS and CDR2 is FNYEAQ. Trimming shortened V by 2 bases and J by 8 bases, and 9 bases separated the two germline ends. The CDR3 is made up of 13 amino acids.

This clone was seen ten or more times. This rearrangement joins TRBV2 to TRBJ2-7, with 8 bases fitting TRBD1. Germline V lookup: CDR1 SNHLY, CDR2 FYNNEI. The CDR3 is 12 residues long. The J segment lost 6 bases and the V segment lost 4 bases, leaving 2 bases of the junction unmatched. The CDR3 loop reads CASSGTGLEQYF. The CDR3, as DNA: TGTGCCAGCAGTGGGACAGGGCTCGAGCAGTACTTC.

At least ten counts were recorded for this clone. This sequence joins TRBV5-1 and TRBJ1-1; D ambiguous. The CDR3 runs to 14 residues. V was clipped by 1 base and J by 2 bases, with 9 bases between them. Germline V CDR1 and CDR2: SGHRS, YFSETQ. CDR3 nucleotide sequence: TGCGCCAGCAGCTTGTCCCAGGCCAACACTGAAGCTTTCTTT. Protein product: CASSLSQANTEAFF.

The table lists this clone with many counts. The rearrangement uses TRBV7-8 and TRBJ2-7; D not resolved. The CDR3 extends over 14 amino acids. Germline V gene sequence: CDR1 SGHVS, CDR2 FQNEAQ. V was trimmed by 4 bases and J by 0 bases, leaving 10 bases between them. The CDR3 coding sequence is TGTGCCAGCAGCTCACGATCTAGCTCCTACGAGCAGTACTTC. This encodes CASSSRSSSYEQYF.

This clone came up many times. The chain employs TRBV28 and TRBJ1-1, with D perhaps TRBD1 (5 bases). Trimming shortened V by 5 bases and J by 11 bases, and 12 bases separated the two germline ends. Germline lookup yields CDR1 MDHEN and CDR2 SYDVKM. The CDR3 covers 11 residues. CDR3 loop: CASSLGGRAFF. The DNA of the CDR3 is TGTGCCAGCAGTCTCGGGGGAAGGGCTTTCTTT.

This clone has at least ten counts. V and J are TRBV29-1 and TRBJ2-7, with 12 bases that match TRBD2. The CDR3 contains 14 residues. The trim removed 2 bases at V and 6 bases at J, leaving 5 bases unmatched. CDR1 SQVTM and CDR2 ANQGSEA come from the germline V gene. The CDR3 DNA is TGCAGCGTTGAACTAGCGGGAGGGAAAGGCGAGCAGTACTTC. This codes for CSVELAGGKGEQYF.

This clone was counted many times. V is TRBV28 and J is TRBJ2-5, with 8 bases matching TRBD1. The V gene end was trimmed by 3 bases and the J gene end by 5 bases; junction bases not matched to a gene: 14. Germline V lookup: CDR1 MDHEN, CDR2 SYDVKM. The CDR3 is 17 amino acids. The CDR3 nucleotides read TGTGCCAGCAGTTTCCTTTATGGACAGGGCGATAAGGAGACCCAGTACTTC. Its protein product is CASSFLYGQGDKETQYF. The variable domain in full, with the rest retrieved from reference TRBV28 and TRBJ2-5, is DVKVTQSSRYLVKRTGEKVFLECVQDMDHENMFWYRQDPGLGLRLIYFSYDVKMKEKGDIPEGYSVSREKKERFSLILESASTNQTSMYLCASSFLYGQGDKETQYFGPGTRLLVL.

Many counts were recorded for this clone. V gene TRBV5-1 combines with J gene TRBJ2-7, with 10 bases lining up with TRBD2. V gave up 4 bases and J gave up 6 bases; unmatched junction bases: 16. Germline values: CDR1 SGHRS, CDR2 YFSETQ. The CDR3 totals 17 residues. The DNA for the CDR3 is TGCGCCAGCAGCCGGACTAGCGGAAGTTCATCCGCGCGCGAGCAGTACTTC. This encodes CASSRTSGSSSAREQYF.

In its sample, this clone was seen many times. The CDR3 region has the DNA TGTGCCAGCAGTGTGGTCAGGGGGAGGACTGAAGCTTTCTTT. Translating gives CASSVVRGRTEAFF. The chain couples TRBV2 to TRBJ1-1; 7 nucleotides agree with TRBD1. Germline V gene lookup returns CDR1 SNHLY and CDR2 FYNNEI. V was pared by 4 bases and J by 5 bases, with 7 bases of the junction left unmatched. The CDR3 consists of 14 residues.

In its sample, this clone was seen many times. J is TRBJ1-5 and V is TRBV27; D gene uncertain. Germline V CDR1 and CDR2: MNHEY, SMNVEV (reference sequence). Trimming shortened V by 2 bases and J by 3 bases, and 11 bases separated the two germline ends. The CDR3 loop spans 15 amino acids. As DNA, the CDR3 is TGTGCCAGCAGTTTAGCATCCAGGTACAATCAGCCCCAGCATTTT. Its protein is CASSLASRYNQPQHF.

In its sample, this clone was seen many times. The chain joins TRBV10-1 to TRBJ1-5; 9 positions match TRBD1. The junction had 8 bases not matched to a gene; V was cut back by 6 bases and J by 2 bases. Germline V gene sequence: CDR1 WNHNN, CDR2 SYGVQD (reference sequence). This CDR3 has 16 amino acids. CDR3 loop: CASRPGQGVRNQPQHF. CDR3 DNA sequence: TGCGCCAGCAGACCGGGACAGGGAGTTCGCAATCAGCCCCAGCATTTT.

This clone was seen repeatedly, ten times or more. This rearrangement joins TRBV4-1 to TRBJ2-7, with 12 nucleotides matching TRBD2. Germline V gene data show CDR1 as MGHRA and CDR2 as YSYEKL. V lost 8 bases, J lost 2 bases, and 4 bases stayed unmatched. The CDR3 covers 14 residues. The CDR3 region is CASASGRDPYEQYF. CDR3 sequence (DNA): TGCGCCAGCGCTAGCGGGAGGGACCCCTACGAGCAGTACTTC.

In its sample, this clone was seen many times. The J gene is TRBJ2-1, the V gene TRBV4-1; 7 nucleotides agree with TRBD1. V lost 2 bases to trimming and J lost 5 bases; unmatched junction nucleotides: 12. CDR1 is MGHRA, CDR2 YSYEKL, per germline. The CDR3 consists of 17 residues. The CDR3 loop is CASSQPRKGARHNEQFF. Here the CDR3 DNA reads TGCGCCAGCAGCCAACCACGGAAGGGGGCTCGGCACAATGAGCAGTTCTTC.

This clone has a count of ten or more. Here the CDR3 reads CASSQGPGGRMVYGYTF. The CDR3 DNA sequence: TGCGCCAGCAGCCAAGGGCCCGGGGGTAGAATGGTCTATGGCTACACCTTC. The chain uses TRBV4-1 and TRBJ1-2, with a weak D call TRBD1 (5 bases). Germline V gives CDR1 MGHRA, CDR2 YSYEKL. CDR3 length: 17 amino acids. Trimming left V 1 base short and J 4 bases short, with 19 bases between.

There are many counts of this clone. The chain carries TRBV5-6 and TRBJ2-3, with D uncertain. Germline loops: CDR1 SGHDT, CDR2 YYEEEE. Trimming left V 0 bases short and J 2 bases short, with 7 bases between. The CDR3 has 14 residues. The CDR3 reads CASSLDFYTDTQYF. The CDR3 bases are TGTGCCAGCAGCTTGGACTTTTACACAGATACGCAGTATTTT.

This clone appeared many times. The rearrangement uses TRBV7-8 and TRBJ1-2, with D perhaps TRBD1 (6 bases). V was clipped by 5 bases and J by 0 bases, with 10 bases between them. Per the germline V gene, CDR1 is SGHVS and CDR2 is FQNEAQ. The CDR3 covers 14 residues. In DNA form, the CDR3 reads TGTGCCAGCAGCCCCGGGACAACTAACTATGGCTACACCTTC. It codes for CASSPGTTNYGYTF.

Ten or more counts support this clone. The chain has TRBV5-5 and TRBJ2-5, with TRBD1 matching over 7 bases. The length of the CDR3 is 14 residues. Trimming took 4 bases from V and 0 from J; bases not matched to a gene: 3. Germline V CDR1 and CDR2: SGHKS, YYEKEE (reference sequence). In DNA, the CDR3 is TGTGCCAGCAGCCGGGGACAGAACCAAGAGACCCAGTACTTC. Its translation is CASSRGQNQETQYF.